This T cell receptor beta chain stems from a study of Ad26.COV2.S vaccination and SARS-CoV-2 variants. Study background: Ad26.COV2.S was injected intramuscularly once or twice, 56 days apart.

Treatment here: some 19 received Ad26.COV2.S at low or high dose, single or two shots; about 5 received placebo; per-sample allocation not given. Following the first vaccine or placebo injection, samples were taken on day 63. As its vector, the vaccine had Ad26, which expressed Wuhan-strain SARS-CoV-2 spike. Trimming stripped 6 bases from V and 2 bases from J, with 14 bases between. Germline CDR1 and CDR2: MDHEN and SYDVKM. The CDR3 is 14 residues long. Study results and caveats: Comparability of non-spike TCR breadth was observed across vaccine and placebo recipients.

Comments on this clone: Its antigen is still unknown.

Profiled with immunoSEQ multiplex PCR; TCRdb holds only in-frame clones, not every one. The sample consists of about 350,000 clones, 70% to 90% of them appearing once. The sequencing here drew on peripheral blood, taken in a trial of Ad26.COV2.S vaccine versus placebo. The rearrangement links TRBV28 to TRBJ2-7; D perhaps matches TRBD2 (5 bases). The TCR sequence derives from a person between 18 and 60 years old who received the Ad26.COV2.S COVID-19 vaccine or a placebo. The CDR3 loop reads CASSPGLETYEQYF. The CDR3 DNA follows: TGTGCCAGCAGCCCCGGACTGGAAACCTACGAGCAGTACTTC.